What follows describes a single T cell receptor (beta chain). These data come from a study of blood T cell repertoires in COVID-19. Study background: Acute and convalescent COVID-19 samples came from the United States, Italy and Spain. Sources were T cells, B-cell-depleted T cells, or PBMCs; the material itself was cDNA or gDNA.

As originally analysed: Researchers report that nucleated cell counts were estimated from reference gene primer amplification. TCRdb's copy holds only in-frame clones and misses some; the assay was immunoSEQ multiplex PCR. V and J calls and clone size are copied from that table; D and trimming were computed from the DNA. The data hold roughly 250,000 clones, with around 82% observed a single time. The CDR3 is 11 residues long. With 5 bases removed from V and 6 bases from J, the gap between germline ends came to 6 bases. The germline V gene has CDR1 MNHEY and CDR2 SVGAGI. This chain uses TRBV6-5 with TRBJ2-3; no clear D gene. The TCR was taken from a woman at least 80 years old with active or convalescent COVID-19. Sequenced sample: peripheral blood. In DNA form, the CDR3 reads TGTGCCAGCAGTATGCGGGATACGCAGTATTTT. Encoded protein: CASSMRDTQYF.